The clone carrying this T cell receptor (beta chain) came up once. The antigen is not known. The entry originates in a study of cytomegalovirus exposure and HLA in healthy donors. Notes on the study in general: The study had only CMV serostatus as immune exposure information.

Trimming removed 1 base from V and 1 base from J; junction bases left unmatched: 5. CDR3 length equals 16 residues. CDR1 SGDLS and CDR2 YYNGEE come from the germline V gene. Vbeta (60) and Jbeta (13) primers were used in the PCR. This table comes from immunoSEQ multiplex PCR, and its TCRdb copy is limited to in-frame clones, with some not included. The sample yields 50,000 to 55,000 clones, about four fifths seen once. The genes are TRBV9 and TRBJ2-3, with 8 bases fitting TRBD2. This TCR came from a boy between 10 and 17 years old in good health and CMV-seropositive. The specimen was PBMCs. The chain's CDR3 is CASSVRGGHGTDTQYF. Here the CDR3 DNA reads TGTGCCAGCAGCGTACGGGGGGGCCATGGCACAGATACGCAGTATTTT.